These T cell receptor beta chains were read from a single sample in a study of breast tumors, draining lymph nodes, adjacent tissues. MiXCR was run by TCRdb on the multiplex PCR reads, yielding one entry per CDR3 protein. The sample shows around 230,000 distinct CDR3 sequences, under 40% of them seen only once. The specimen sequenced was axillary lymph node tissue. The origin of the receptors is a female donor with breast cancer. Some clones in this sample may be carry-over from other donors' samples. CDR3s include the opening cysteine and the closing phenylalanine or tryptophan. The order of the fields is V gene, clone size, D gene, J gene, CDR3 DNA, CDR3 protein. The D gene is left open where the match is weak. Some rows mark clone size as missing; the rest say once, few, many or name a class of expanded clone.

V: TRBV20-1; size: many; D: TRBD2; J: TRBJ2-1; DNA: TGCAGTGCAACACTAGCGGGGGTGAATGAGCAGTTCTTC; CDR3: CSATLAGVNEQFF
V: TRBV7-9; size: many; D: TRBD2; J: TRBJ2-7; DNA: TGTGCCAGCAGCAAAGGGACTAGCGGGGAGAACTCCTACGAGCAGTACTTC; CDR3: CASSKGTSGENSYEQYF
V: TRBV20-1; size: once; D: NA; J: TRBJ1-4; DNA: TGCAGTGCTAGAGAGGGGGGATCCACAACTAATGAAAAACTGTTTTTT; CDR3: CSAREGGSTTNEKLFF
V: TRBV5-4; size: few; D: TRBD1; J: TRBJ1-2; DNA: TGTGCCAGCAGCTCGGTGTGGGAACTACAGGGGGATGGCTACACCTTC; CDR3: CASSSVWELQGDGYTF
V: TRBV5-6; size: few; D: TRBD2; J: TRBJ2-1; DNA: TGTGCCAGCAGCTTGACTAGCGGGGGAAACAATGAGCAGTTCTTC; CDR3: CASSLTSGGNNEQFF
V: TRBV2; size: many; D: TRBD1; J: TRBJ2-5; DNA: TGTGCCAGCAGAGCCCCGGGACAGGGGGCTGAGACCCAGTACTTC; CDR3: CASRAPGQGAETQYF
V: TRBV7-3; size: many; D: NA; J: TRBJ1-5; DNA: TGTGCCAGCAGCTCACGCCGCGGAGGGCATCAGCCCCAGCATTTT; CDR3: CASSSRRGGHQPQHF
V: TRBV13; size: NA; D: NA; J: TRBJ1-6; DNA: TGTGCCAGCAGCTTAGAATCGCAGCCGAATCCACCCCCCCACTTT; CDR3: CASSLESQPNPPPHF
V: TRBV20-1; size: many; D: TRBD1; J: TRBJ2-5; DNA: TGCAGTGCCGTATCGACAGGGAACCAAGAGACCCAGTACTTC; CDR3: CSAVSTGNQETQYF
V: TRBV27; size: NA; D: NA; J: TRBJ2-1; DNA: TGTGCCAGCATGCGCCCGGGAATCCATGAGCAGTTCTTC; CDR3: CASMRPGIHEQFF
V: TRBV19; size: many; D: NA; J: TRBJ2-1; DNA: TGTGCCAGTGGGTTGGGTGGGAGCGCCCGCAATGAGCAGTTCTTC; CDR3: CASGLGGSARNEQFF
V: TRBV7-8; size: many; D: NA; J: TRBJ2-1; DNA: TGTGCCAGCACCTTAGCTAATGAGCAGTTCTTC; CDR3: CASTLANEQFF
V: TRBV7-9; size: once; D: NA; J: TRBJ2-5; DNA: TGTGCCAGCAGCTTCGGGAACTTGGGTTTC; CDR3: CASSFGNLGF
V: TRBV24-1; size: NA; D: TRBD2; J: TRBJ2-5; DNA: TGTGCCACCAGTGGACTAGCGGGGGACCGAGGGACCCAGTACTTC; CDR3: CATSGLAGDRGTQYF
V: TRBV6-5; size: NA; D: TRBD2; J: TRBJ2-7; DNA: TGTGCCACTAGACCGGGACTAGCTTCGCGCGAGCAGTACTTC; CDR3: CATRPGLASREQYF
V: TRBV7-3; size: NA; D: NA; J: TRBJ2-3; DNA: TGTGCCAGCAGCAAAGGGGAGAAAACAGATACGCAGTATTTT; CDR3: CASSKGEKTDTQYF
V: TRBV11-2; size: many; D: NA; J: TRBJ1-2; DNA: TGTGCCAGCAGCCCTGGGACTTCCATGGGCTACACCTTC; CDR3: CASSPGTSMGYTF
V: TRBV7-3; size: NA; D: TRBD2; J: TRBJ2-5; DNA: TGTGCCAGCAGAATAGTCAATAGCGGGAGGCGACAAGAGACCCAGTACTTC; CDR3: CASRIVNSGRRQETQYF
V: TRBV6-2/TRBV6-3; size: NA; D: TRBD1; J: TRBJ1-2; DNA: TGTGCCAGCAGTCATGACCGGACAGGTTTCTATGGCTACACCTTC; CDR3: CASSHDRTGFYGYTF
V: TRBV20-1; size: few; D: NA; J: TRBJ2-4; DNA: TGCAGTGCTAGGGGTGGGGGGCGAGACATTCAGTACTTC; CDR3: CSARGGGRDIQYF
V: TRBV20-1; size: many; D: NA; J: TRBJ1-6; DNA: TGCAGTGCTAGAGAAGGCCCGATTAATTCACCCCTCCACTTT; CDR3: CSAREGPINSPLHF
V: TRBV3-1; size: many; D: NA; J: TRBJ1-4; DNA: TGTGCCAGCAGCCAGGCTAAGGGAAATGAAAAACTGTTTTTT; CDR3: CASSQAKGNEKLFF
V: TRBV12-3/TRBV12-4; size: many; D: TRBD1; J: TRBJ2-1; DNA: TGTGCCAGCAGTCCCAGGACAGGGGTCCTCAATGAGCAGTTCTTC; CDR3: CASSPRTGVLNEQFF
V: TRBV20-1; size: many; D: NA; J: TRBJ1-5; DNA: TGCAGTGCTTCGGCGGGTTTTAGCAATCAGCCCCAGCATTTT; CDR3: CSASAGFSNQPQHF
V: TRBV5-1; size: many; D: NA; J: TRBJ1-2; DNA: TGCGCCAGCAGCTTGGGTGATGCTAACTATGGCTACACCTTC; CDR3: CASSLGDANYGYTF
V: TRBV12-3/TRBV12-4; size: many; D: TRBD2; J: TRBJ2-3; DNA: TGTGCCAGCAGGAACCTAGCGGTGGGGACAGATACGCAGTATTTT; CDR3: CASRNLAVGTDTQYF
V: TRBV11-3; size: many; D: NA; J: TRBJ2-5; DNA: TGTGCCAGCAGCTTAGGTGCTAGCGCACTCCAAGAGACCCAGTACTTC; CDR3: CASSLGASALQETQYF
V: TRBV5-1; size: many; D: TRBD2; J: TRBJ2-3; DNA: TGCGCCAGCAGCTTGTCCCTAGCGGGGGGGGCAGATACGCAGTATTTT; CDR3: CASSLSLAGGADTQYF
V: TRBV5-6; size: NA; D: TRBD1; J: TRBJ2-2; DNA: TGTGCCAGCAGCCCGGGACAGAGGTACACCGGGGAGCTGTTTTTT; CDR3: CASSPGQRYTGELFF
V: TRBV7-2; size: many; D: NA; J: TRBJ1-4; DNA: TGTGCCAGCAGCTTCGATCGTCGGGCAGGTGCAACTAATGAAAAACTGTTTTTT; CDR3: CASSFDRRAGATNEKLFF
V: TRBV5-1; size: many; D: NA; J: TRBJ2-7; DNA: TGCGCCAGCGACCCGCCGACAGCGATAACCTACGAGCAGTACTTC; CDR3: CASDPPTAITYEQYF
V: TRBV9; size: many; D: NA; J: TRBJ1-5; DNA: TGTGCCAGCAGCCCAGGCCCGGGGGGTCAGCCCCAGCATTTT; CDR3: CASSPGPGGQPQHF
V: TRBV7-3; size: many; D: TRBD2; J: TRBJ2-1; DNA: TGTGCCAGCAGCCCCGGGACTAGCGGAGCCAATGAGCAGTTCTTC; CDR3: CASSPGTSGANEQFF
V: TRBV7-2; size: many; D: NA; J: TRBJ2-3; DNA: TGTGCCAGCAGCTTACAATGGAGCACAGATACGCAGTATTTT; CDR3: CASSLQWSTDTQYF
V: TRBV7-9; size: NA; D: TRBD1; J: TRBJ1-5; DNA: TGTGCCAGCAGCTTAGACAGGGGGGGCGGGCAGCCCCAGCATTTT; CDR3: CASSLDRGGGQPQHF
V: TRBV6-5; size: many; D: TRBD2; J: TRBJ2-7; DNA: TGTGCCAGCAGTCACGGGGGGTCGGGGGTCCACGAGCAGTACTTC; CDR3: CASSHGGSGVHEQYF
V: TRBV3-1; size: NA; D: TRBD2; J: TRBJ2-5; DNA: TGTGCCAGCAGCCAGTCACTAGCGGGGGAGACCCAGTACTTC; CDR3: CASSQSLAGETQYF
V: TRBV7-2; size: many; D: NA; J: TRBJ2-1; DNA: TGTGCCAGCAGCGCCCCACCGAATGAGCAGTTCTTC; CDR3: CASSAPPNEQFF
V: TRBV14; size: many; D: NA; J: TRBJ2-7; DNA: TGTGCCAGCAGCCAAGAGTTTAGCCCGTCCTACGAGCAGTACTTC; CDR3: CASSQEFSPSYEQYF
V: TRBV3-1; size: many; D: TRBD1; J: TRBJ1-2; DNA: TGTGCCAGCAGCCCTTGGGACAGGGATGGCTACACCTTC; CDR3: CASSPWDRDGYTF